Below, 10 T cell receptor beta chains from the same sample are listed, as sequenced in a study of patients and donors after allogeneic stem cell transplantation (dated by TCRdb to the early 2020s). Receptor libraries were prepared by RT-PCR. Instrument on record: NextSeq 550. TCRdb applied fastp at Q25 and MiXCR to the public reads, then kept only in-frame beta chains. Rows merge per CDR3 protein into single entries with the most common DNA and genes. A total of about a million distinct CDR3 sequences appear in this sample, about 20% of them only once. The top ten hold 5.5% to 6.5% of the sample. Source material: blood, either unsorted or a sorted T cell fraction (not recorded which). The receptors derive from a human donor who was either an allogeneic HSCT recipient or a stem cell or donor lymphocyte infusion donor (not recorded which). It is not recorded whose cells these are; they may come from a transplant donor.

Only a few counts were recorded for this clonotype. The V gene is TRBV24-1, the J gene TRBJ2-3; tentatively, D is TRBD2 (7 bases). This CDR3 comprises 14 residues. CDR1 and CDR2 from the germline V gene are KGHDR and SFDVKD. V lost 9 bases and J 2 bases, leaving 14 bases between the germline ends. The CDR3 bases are TGTGCCACCGCCGGCGGGGGCAACACAGATACGCAGTATTTT. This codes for CATAGGGNTDTQYF.

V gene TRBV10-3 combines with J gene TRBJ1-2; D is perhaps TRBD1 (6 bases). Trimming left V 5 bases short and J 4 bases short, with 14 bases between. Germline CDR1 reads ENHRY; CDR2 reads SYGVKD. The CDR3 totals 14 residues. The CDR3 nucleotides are TGTGCCATCAGTTACCACAGGGCCATCTATGGCTACACCTTC. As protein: CAISYHRAIYGYTF.

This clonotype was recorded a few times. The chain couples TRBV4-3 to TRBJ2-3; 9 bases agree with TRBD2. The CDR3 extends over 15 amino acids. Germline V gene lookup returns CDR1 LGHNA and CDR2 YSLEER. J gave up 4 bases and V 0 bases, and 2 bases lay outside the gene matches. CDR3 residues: CASSQDSGGADTQYF. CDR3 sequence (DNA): TGCGCCAGCAGCCAAGATAGCGGGGGCGCAGATACGCAGTATTTT.

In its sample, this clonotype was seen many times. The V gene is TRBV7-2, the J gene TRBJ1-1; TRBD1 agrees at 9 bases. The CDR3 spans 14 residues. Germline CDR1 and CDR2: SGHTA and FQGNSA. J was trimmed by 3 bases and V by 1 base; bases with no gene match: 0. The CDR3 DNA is TGTGCCAGCAGCTTAGACAGGGGGCACACTGAAGCTTTCTTT. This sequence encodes CASSLDRGHTEAFF.

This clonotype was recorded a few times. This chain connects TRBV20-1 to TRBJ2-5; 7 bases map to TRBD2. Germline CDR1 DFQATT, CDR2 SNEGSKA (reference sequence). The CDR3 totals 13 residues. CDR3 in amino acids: CGQAGRLQETQYF. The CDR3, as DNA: TGCGGTCAAGCGGGGAGATTACAAGAGACCCAGTACTTC.

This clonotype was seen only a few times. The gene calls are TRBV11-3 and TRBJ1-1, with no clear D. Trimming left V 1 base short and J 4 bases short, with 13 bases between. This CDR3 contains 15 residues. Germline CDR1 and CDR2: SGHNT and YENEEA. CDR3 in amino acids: CASSLVAGMSTEAFF. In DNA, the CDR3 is TGTGCCAGCAGCTTAGTGGCTGGGATGAGCACTGAAGCTTTCTTT.

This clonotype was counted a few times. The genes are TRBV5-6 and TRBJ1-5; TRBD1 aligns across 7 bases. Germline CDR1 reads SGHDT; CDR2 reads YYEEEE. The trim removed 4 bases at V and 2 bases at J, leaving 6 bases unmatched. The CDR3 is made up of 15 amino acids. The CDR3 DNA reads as TGTGCCAGCAGCCCAGGGGGGAGAGGCAATCAGCCCCAGCATTTT. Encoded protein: CASSPGGRGNQPQHF.

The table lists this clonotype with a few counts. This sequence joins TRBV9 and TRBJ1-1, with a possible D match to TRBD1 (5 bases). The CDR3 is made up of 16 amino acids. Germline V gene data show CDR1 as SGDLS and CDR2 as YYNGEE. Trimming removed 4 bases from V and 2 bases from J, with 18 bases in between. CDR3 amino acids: CASSTKTGTVNTEAFF. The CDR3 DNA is TGTGCCAGCAGCACCAAAACCGGGACGGTTAACACTGAAGCTTTCTTT.

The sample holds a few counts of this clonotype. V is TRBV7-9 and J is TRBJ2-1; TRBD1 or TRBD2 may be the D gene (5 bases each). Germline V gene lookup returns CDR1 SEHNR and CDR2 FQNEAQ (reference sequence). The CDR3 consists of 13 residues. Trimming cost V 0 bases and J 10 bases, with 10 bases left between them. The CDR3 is CASSLAGPQEQFF. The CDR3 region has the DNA TGTGCCAGCAGCTTAGCGGGACCCCAGGAGCAGTTCTTC. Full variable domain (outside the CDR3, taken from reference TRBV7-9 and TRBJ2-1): DTGVSQNPRHKITKRGQNVTFRCDPISEHNRLYWYRQTLGQGPEFLTYFQNEAQLEKSRLLSDRFSAERPKGSFSTLEIQRTEQGDSAMYLCASSLAGPQEQFFGPGTRLTVL.

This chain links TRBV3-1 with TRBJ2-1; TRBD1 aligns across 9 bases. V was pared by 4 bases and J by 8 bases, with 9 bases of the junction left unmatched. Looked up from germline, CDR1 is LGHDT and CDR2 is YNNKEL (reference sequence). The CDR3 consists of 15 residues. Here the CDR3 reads CASSRDRAEGDEQFF. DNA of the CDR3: TGTGCCAGCAGCCGGGACAGGGCCGAAGGGGATGAGCAGTTCTTC.